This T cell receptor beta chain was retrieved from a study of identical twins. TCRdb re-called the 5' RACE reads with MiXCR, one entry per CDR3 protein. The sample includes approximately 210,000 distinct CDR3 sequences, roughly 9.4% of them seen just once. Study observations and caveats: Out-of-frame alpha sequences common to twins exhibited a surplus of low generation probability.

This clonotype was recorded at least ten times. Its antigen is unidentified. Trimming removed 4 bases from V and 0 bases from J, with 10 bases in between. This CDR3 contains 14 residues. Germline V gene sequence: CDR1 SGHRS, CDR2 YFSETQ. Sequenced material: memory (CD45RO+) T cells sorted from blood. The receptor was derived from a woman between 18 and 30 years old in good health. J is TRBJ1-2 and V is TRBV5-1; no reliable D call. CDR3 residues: CASSQGNPNYGYTF. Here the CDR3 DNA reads TGCGCCAGCAGCCAAGGAAACCCTAACTATGGCTACACCTTC.